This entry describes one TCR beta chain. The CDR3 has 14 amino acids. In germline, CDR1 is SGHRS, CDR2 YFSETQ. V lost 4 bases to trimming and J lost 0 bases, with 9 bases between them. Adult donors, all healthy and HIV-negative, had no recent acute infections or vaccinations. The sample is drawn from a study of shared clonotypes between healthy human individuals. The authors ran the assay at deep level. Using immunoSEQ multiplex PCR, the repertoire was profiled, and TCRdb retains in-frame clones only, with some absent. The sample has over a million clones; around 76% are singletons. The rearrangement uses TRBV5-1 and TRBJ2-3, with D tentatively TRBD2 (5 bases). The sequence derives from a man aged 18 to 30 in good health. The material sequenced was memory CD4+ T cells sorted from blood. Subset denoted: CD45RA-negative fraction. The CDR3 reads CASSHGKSTDTQYF. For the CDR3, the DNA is TGCGCCAGCAGCCACGGGAAGAGCACAGATACGCAGTATTTT.